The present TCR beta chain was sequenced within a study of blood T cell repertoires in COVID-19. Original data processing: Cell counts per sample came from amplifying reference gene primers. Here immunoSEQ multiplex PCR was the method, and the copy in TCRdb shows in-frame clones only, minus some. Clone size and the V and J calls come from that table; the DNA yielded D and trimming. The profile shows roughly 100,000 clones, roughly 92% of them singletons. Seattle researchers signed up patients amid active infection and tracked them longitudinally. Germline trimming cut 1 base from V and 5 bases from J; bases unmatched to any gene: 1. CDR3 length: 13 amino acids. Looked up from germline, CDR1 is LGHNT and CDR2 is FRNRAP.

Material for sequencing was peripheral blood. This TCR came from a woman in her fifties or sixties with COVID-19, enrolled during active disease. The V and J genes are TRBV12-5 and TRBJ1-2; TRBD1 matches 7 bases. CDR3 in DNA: TGTGCTAGTGGTTTGGCGACAGGGTATGGCTACACCTTC. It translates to CASGLATGYGYTF.